The TCR beta chain under discussion was sequenced for a study of PD-1 blockade in mismatch repair-deficient tumors. TCRs were sequenced from three patients responding to pembrolizumab. The CDR3 runs 15 residues. CDR1 and CDR2 (germline): SGHAT, FQNNGV. The V end lost 5 bases, the J end lost 7 bases, and 21 bases lay between the germline ends. Measured with immunoSEQ multiplex PCR; TCRdb has only the in-frame clones, and not every one. The sample records over 20,000 clones, approximately 83% being singletons. The sample was peripheral blood, taken 12 weeks after starting pembrolizumab. The chain recombines TRBV11-2 with TRBJ2-7, with D possibly matching TRBD2 (6 bases). This TCR was recovered from an adult with mismatch repair-deficient cancer. The CDR3 DNA is TGTGCCAGCAGCCCCCCCGGCGGGATTCGTGGGGAGCAGTACTTC. Amino acid sequence: CASSPPGGIRGEQYF.